This T cell receptor (beta chain) was sequenced for a study of CD8 T cells in Susac syndrome. The J segment lost 4 bases and the V segment lost 5 bases, leaving 9 bases of the junction unmatched. Germline V gives CDR1 SGHTA, CDR2 FQGNSA. The CDR3 contains 16 residues. After extraction with the RNeasy kit, roughly 0.5 to 1 ug of the RNA was reverse transcribed using random hexamers. Amplification of TCR beta CDR3 by immunoSEQ multiplex PCR spanned 54 Vbeta and 13 Jbeta. TCRdb processed the immunoSEQ multiplex PCR reads anew with MiXCR; each CDR3 protein has one entry. Here the sample spans approximately 190,000 distinct CDR3 sequences, under 95% being singletons. Study observations and caveats: That the number of individuals in its TCR sequencing and HLA analysis was relatively small was acknowledged by the study.

Of note for this clonotype: Its antigen is as yet unknown.

Controls comprised healthy donors matched for age and sex. Isolation of CD8+ and CD4+ T cells was performed negatively, whereas enrichment of TEMRA cells was done by FACS. This TCR was sampled from a human donor in good health. The chain employs TRBV7-2 and TRBJ2-2; TRBD2 matches 8 bases. The sequenced sample consisted of CD4+ T cells from PBMCs. CDR3 sequence (DNA): TGTGCCAGCAGCCCACGGGGGGGCGGGAGCACCGGGGAGCTGTTTTTT. This sequence encodes CASSPRGGGSTGELFF.